Following are 28 T cell receptor beta chains from one sample sequenced in a study of blood T cell repertoires in COVID-19. The repertoire was sequenced with immunoSEQ multiplex PCR; TCRdb's copy has only in-frame clones and lacks some. The sample has about 200,000 clones, 84% seen once. Sequencing was performed on PBMCs or T cells enriched from blood (not recorded which). The source of these receptors is a man in his forties who had recovered from COVID-19.

A single count supports this clone. This chain connects TRBV19 to TRBJ1-1; D gene unclear. CDR1 LNHDA and CDR2 SQIVND come from the germline V gene (reference sequence). This CDR3 spans 12 amino acids. Trimming took off 7 bases at V and 9 bases at J, with 15 bases between the two ends. Here the CDR3 reads CASKRRDRKAFF. In DNA, the CDR3 is TGTGCCAGTAAAAGACGGGATCGGAAAGCTTTCTTT.

The chain has TRBV5-1 and TRBJ2-2, with no clear D. Germline CDR1 reads SGHRS; CDR2 reads YFSETQ. The CDR3 runs 14 residues. Trimming left V 0 bases short and J 5 bases short, with 8 bases between. The CDR3 DNA is TGCGCCAGCAGCTTGGAACATCCTACCGGGGAGCTGTTTTTT. This sequence encodes CASSLEHPTGELFF.

The chain combines TRBV6-6 with TRBJ2-7, with 9 bases aligning to TRBD1. There are 16 residues in the CDR3. The junction had 8 bases not matched to a gene; V was cut back by 0 bases and J by 5 bases. CDR1 MNHNY and CDR2 SVGAGI come from the germline V gene (reference sequence). In DNA form, the CDR3 reads TGTGCCAGCAGTTACTCTTACGGACAGGGGAGGCACGAGCAGTACTTC. Protein sequence: CASSYSYGQGRHEQYF.

The chain is built from TRBV2 and TRBJ1-1; D gene unclear. CDR3 length: 13 amino acids. V lost 2 bases and J 3 bases, leaving 7 bases between the germline ends. From germline, CDR1 is SNHLY and CDR2 FYNNEI. The CDR3 sequence is CASSEHGHTEAFF. The CDR3 region has the DNA TGTGCCAGCAGTGAACATGGGCACACTGAAGCTTTCTTT.

This clone appeared a single time. The chain is built from TRBV4-1 and TRBJ2-7; TRBD2 is a possible D gene (6 bases). Trimming took 4 bases from V and 4 from J, leaving 20 bases between them. This CDR3 contains 16 residues. Germline CDR1 reads MGHRA; CDR2 reads YSYEKL. Here the CDR3 reads CASSPLSRGSLYEQYF. CDR3 bases: TGCGCCAGCAGCCCGCTTTCCCGGGGGTCATTGTACGAGCAGTACTTC.

V and J are TRBV19 and TRBJ1-5; 8 nucleotides match TRBD1. V shed 6 bases and J 3 bases; nucleotides not matched to a gene: 7. The CDR3 length is 15 residues. Germline V gene sequence: CDR1 LNHDA, CDR2 SQIVND (reference sequence). CDR3 bases: TGTGCCAGTAGGGACAGGGTACTTCCCAATCAGCCCCAGCATTTT. This sequence encodes CASRDRVLPNQPQHF.

The chain couples TRBV11-2 to TRBJ2-3, with D hard to call. Trimming left V 5 bases short and J 5 bases short, with 11 bases between. Germline CDR1 reads SGHAT; CDR2 reads FQNNGV. The CDR3 spans 13 residues. CDR3 bases: TGTGCCAGCAGCACCGGAGCCAAAGATACGCAGTATTTT. Encoded protein: CASSTGAKDTQYF. Using reference TRBV11-2 and TRBJ2-3 for the parts outside the CDR3, the full variable domain is EAGVAQSPRYKIIEKRQSVAFWCNPISGHATLYWYQQILGQGPKLLIQFQNNGVVDDSQLPKDRFSAERLKGVDSTLKIQPAKLEDSAVYLCASSTGAKDTQYFGPGTRLTVL.

The genes are TRBV30 and TRBJ1-1; 8 bases line up with TRBD1. The CDR3 runs 14 residues. Germline V gives CDR1 GTSNPN, CDR2 SVGIG (reference sequence). Trimming removed 3 bases from V and 0 bases from J; junction bases left unmatched: 3. CDR3 amino acids: CAWSWGQVNTEAFF. CDR3 DNA sequence: TGTGCCTGGAGCTGGGGACAGGTGAACACTGAAGCTTTCTTT.

V usage is TRBV7-2 and J usage is TRBJ2-5, with TRBD1 identical over 8 bases. The CDR3 length is 16 residues. The V segment lost 5 bases and the J segment 5 bases; nucleotides outside the gene matches: 13. CDR1 and CDR2 from the germline V gene are SGHTA and FQGNSA. The CDR3 region is CASSRNPGQGFETQYF. The CDR3 DNA sequence: TGTGCCAGCAGCCGCAACCCCGGACAGGGTTTTGAGACCCAGTACTTC. Full variable domain (missing parts from reference TRBV7-2 and TRBJ2-5): GAGVSQSPSNKVTEKGKDVELRCDPISGHTALYWYRQSLGQGLEFLIYFQGNSAPDKSGLPSDRFSAERTGGSVSTLTIQRTQQEDSAVYLCASSRNPGQGFETQYFGPGTRLLVL.

The V and J genes are TRBV7-2 and TRBJ1-6, with a tentative D call TRBD1 (5 bases). Trimming stripped 5 bases from V and 7 bases from J, with 6 bases between. CDR1 and CDR2 from the germline V gene are SGHTA and FQGNSA. The CDR3 covers 12 residues. The CDR3 sequence is CASSTGNSPLHF. The DNA for the CDR3 is TGTGCCAGCAGCACAGGAAATTCACCCCTCCACTTT.

V and J are TRBV7-9 and TRBJ2-1; 11 positions agree with TRBD1. The J segment lost 0 bases and the V segment lost 5 bases, leaving 6 bases of the junction unmatched. CDR3 size: 17 residues. Germline loops: CDR1 SEHNR, CDR2 FQNEAQ (reference sequence). This chain's CDR3 is CASSLRDRGSSYNEQFF. CDR3 nucleotide sequence: TGTGCCAGCAGCCTCCGGGACAGGGGGAGCTCCTACAATGAGCAGTTCTTC.

The chain has TRBV29-1 and TRBJ2-1; 8 bases fit TRBD1. The germline CDR1 and CDR2 sequences are SQVTM and ANQGSEA. The CDR3 has 14 amino acids. V shed 7 bases, J shed 7 bases, and the junction held 12 bases outside the gene matches. CDR3 amino acids: CSADWTGKMNEQFF. In DNA, the CDR3 is TGCAGCGCCGACTGGACAGGGAAGATGAATGAGCAGTTCTTC.

The J gene is TRBJ1-1, the V gene TRBV15; no firm D call. The CDR3 extends over 14 amino acids. The V and J ends lost 1 base and 6 bases respectively, with 12 bases between them. Germline V CDR1 and CDR2: LNHNV, YYDKDF (reference sequence). CDR3 coding DNA: TGTGCCACCAGCAGAGGCGGGGTGGCGGCTGAAGCTTTCTTT. It is translated as CATSRGGVAAEAFF.

This clone has just a few counts. The V call is TRBV5-1, the J call TRBJ1-5, with unresolved D. With 0 bases removed from V and 4 bases from J, the gap between germline ends came to 5 bases. The CDR3 runs 13 residues. Germline V gene data show CDR1 as SGHRS and CDR2 as YFSETQ. The CDR3 here is CASSLERNQPQHF. The CDR3 DNA reads as TGCGCCAGCAGCTTGGAGAGAAATCAGCCCCAGCATTTT.

The V call is TRBV28, the J call TRBJ1-6; D possibly corresponds to TRBD1 (6 bases). Trimming removed 8 bases at V and 0 bases at J, with 11 bases between. CDR1 is MDHEN, CDR2 SYDVKM, per germline. The CDR3 is made up of 15 amino acids. The CDR3 DNA sequence: TGTGCCAGCTCCCGACAGGACTCCTATAATTCACCCCTCCACTTT. The encoded protein is CASSRQDSYNSPLHF.

This clone was observed a single time. The genes are TRBV3-1 (or the pseudogene TRBV3-2) and TRBJ1-3, with a tentative D call TRBD1 (5 bases). Germline V CDR1 and CDR2: LGHDT, YNNKEL (reference sequence). The CDR3 contains 16 residues. V was clipped by 1 base and J by 3 bases, with 13 bases between them. The CDR3: CASSQVMGGNGNTIYF. The CDR3 DNA follows: TGTGCCAGCAGCCAAGTTATGGGGGGGAATGGAAACACCATATATTTT.

The chain couples TRBV5-1 to TRBJ1-4; 8 nucleotides match TRBD1. This CDR3 is 16 amino acids long. The V gene end was trimmed by 4 bases and the J gene end by 7 bases; junction bases not matched to a gene: 12. Germline V lookup: CDR1 SGHRS, CDR2 YFSETQ. This CDR3 reads CASSPGPGQAGEKLFF. CDR3 nucleotides: TGCGCCAGCAGCCCCGGGCCGGGACAGGCAGGTGAAAAACTGTTTTTT.

CDR3 region: CASRLGPMNTEAFF. The CDR3, as DNA: TGTGCCAGCAGACTAGGCCCTATGAACACTGAAGCTTTCTTT. V is TRBV28 and J is TRBJ1-1, with D uncertain. Trimming took off 6 bases at V and 0 bases at J, with 11 bases between the two ends. The germline CDR1 and CDR2 sequences are MDHEN and SYDVKM. The CDR3 is made up of 14 amino acids.

This clone was recorded once. The V and J genes are TRBV4-2 and TRBJ2-2, with 7 nucleotides matching TRBD1. Germline CDR1 is LGHNA and CDR2 is YNFKEQ. The CDR3 is 15 residues long. After removal of 3 bases from V and 5 bases from J, the junction contained 6 bases not matched to a gene. CDR3 region: CASSQVDRDTGELFF. The CDR3 DNA reads as TGTGCCAGCAGCCAGGTCGACAGGGATACCGGGGAGCTGTTTTTT.

The chain uses TRBV9 and TRBJ2-7, with 7 bases aligning to TRBD1. The CDR3 is 15 amino acids. In germline, CDR1 is SGDLS, CDR2 YYNGEE. The ends lost 4 bases at V and 6 bases at J; junction bases unmatched: 13. The CDR3 bases are TGTGCCAGCAGCAACCTGGGACAGACCGGAAGCGAGCAGTACTTC. Protein sequence: CASSNLGQTGSEQYF.

The rearrangement links TRBV4-1 to TRBJ2-7; D is possibly TRBD1 (6 bases). Trimming took 5 bases from V and 6 from J, leaving 8 bases between them. The CDR3 extends over 11 amino acids. Per germline, CDR1 MGHRA and CDR2 YSYEKL. This chain's CDR3 is CASSFRGEQYF. DNA of the CDR3: TGCGCCAGCAGCTTCAGGGGCGAGCAGTACTTC.

V gene TRBV18 combines with J gene TRBJ1-6, with TRBD1 matching over 9 bases. Losses at the gene ends were 3 bases for V and 7 bases for J; bases not matched to a gene: 4. The CDR3 spans 15 residues. CDR1 and CDR2 from the germline V gene are KGHSH and LQKENI. CDR3 loop: CASSPSTGGNSPLHF. DNA for the CDR3: TGTGCCAGCTCACCTTCGACAGGGGGGAATTCACCCCTCCACTTT.

The rearrangement uses TRBV28 and TRBJ1-2; the D gene is possibly TRBD1 (5 bases). Per germline, CDR1 MDHEN and CDR2 SYDVKM. The CDR3 extends over 15 amino acids. The ends were cut back, 2 bases at V and 6 bases at J, with 16 bases in the middle. The CDR3 loop is CASSLQSSGFHGYTF. As DNA, the CDR3 is TGTGCCAGCAGTTTACAATCCTCAGGGTTCCATGGCTACACCTTC.

The V gene is TRBV10-2, the J gene TRBJ1-6; 9 bases line up with TRBD1. Germline trimming cut 6 bases from V and 7 bases from J; bases unmatched to any gene: 4. The CDR3 runs 14 residues. Germline CDR1 reads WSHSY; CDR2 reads SAAADI. CDR3 region: CASRSGQGNSPLHF. CDR3 in DNA: TGCGCCAGCAGGTCGGGACAGGGAAATTCACCCCTCCACTTT.

The chain employs TRBV7-9 and TRBJ1-5; D is uncertain. Trimming stripped 4 bases from V and 5 bases from J, with 15 bases between. Germline CDR1 reads SEHNR; CDR2 reads FQNEAQ (reference sequence). This CDR3 contains 15 residues. DNA for the CDR3: TGTGCCAGCAGCTCCCAAACAAGTCTGCATCAGCCCCAGCATTTT. It specifies CASSSQTSLHQPQHF.

The chain is built from TRBV4-2 and TRBJ2-1, with D possibly TRBD2 on 6 matching bases. Trimming stripped 0 bases from V and 1 base from J, with 13 bases between. CDR3 length equals 17 residues. The germline CDR1 and CDR2 sequences are LGHNA and YNFKEQ. Written as DNA, the CDR3 is TGTGCCAGCAGCCAAGATCCCAGCGGGCATTCCTACAATGAGCAGTTCTTC. This codes for CASSQDPSGHSYNEQFF.

The J gene is TRBJ1-1, the V gene TRBV20-1; the match to TRBD1 covers 7 bases. V lost 3 bases to trimming and J lost 6 bases; unmatched junction nucleotides: 7. This CDR3 comprises 13 residues. CDR1 DFQATT and CDR2 SNEGSKA come from the germline V gene (reference sequence). CDR3 nucleotide sequence: TGCAGTGCTAGTAACAGGGGTTGGGCTGAAGCTTTCTTT. Protein product: CSASNRGWAEAFF.

The J gene is TRBJ1-6, the V gene TRBV5-1; possibly TRBD1 for D (6 bases). V shed 0 bases and J shed 0 bases, with 10 bases lying between them. CDR3 length equals 17 residues. Per the germline V gene, CDR1 is SGHRS and CDR2 is YFSETQ. Here the CDR3 DNA reads TGCGCCAGCAGCTTGGCCCCAGGGGCCTCCTATAATTCACCCCTCCACTTT. This encodes CASSLAPGASYNSPLHF.